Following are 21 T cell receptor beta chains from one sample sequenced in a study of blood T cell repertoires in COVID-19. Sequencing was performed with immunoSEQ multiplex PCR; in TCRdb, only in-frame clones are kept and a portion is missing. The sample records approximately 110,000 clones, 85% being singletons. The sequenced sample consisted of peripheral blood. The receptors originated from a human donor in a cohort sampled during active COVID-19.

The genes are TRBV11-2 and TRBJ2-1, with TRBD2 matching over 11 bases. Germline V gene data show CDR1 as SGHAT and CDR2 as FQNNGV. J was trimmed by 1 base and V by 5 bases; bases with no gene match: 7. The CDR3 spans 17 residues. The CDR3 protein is CASSRSTSGISYNEQFF. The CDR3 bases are TGTGCCAGCAGCCGTTCGACTAGCGGGATTTCCTACAATGAGCAGTTCTTC.

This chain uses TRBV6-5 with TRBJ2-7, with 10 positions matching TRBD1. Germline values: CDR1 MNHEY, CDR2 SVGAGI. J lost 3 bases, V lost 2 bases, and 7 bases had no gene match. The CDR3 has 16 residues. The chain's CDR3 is CASSYVTRDRGYEQYF. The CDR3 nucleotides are TGTGCCAGCAGTTACGTTACCCGGGACAGGGGCTACGAGCAGTACTTC.

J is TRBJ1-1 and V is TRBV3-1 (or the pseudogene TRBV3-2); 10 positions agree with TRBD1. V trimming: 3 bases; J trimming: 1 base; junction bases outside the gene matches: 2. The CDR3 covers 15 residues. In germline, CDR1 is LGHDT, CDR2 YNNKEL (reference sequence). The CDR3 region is CASSHRQGANTEAFF. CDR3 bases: TGTGCCAGCAGCCATCGACAGGGGGCGAACACTGAAGCTTTCTTT.

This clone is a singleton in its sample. The CDR3 DNA follows: TGTGCCAGCAGCCACCTCACAGGGGCCGGCTACACCTTC. Its protein product is CASSHLTGAGYTF. The rearrangement joins TRBV14 to TRBJ1-2, with 7 bases that match TRBD1. CDR3 size: 13 residues. With V trimmed by 3 bases and J by 8 bases, 6 bases remained unmatched. Looked up from germline, CDR1 is SGHDN and CDR2 is FVKESK.

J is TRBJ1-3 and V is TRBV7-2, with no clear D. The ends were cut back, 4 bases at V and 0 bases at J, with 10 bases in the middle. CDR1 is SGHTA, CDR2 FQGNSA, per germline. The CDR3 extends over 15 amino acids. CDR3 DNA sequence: TGTGCCAGCAGCTCGGACTCGCGCTCTGGAAACACCATATATTTT. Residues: CASSSDSRSGNTIYF.

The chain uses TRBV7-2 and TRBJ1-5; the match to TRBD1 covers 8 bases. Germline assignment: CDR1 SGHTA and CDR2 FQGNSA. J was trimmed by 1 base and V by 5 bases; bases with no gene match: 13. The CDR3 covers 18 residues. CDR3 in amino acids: CASSLTKRTGWSNQPQHF. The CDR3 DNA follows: TGTGCCAGCAGCCTCACGAAGCGGACAGGGTGGAGCAATCAGCCCCAGCATTTT.

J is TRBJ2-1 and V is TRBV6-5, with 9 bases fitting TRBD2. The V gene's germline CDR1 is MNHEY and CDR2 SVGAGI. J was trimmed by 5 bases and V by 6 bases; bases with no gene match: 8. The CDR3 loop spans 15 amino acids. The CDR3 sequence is CASSPLAGYHNEQFF. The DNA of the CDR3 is TGTGCCAGCAGCCCCCTAGCGGGGTATCACAATGAGCAGTTCTTC.

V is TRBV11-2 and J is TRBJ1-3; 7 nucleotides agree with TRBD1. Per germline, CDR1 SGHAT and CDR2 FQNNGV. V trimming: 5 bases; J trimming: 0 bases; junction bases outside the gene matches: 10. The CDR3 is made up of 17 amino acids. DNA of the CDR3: TGTGCCAGCAGCCCGAGGGGGCATAAGGCCTCTGGAAACACCATATATTTT. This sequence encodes CASSPRGHKASGNTIYF.

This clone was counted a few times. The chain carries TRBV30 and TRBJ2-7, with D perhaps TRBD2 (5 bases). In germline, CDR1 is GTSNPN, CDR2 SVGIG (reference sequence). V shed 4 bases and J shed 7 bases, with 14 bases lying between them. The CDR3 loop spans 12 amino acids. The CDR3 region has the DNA TGTGCCTGGATCCGGGCCTCGGGAGAGCAGTACTTC. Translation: CAWIRASGEQYF.

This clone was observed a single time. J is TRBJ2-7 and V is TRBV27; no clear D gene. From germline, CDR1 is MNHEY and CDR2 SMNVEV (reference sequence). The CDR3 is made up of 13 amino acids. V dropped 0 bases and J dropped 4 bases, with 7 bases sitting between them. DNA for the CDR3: TGTGCCAGCAGTTTATCATCGGGTTACGAGCAGTACTTC. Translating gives CASSLSSGYEQYF.

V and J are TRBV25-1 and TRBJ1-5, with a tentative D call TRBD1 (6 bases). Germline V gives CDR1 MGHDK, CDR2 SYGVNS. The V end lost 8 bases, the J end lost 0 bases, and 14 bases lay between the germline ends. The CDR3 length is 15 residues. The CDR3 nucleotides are TGTGCCAGCGAACCGGGACAAGTTAGCAATCAGCCCCAGCATTTT. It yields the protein CASEPGQVSNQPQHF.

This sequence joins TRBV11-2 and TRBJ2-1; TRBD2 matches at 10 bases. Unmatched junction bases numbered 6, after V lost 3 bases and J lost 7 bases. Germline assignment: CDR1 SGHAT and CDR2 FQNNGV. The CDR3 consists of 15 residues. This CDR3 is CASSFSGGSWNEQFF. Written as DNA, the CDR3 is TGTGCCAGCAGCTTTAGCGGGGGGTCTTGGAATGAGCAGTTCTTC.

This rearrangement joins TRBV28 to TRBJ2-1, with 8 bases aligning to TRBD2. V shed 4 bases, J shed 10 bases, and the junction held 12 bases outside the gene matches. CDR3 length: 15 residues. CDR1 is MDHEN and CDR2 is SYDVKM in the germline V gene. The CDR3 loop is CASSSGGGTRLEQFF. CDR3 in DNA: TGTGCCAGCAGTTCGGGCGGGGGGACGCGATTGGAGCAGTTCTTC.

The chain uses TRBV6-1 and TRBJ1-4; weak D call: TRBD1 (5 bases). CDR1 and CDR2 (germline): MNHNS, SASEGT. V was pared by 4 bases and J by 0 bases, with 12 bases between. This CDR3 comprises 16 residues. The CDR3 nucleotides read TGTGCCAGCAGTGGGACCTCAGGGACAACTAATGAAAAACTGTTTTTT. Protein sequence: CASSGTSGTTNEKLFF.

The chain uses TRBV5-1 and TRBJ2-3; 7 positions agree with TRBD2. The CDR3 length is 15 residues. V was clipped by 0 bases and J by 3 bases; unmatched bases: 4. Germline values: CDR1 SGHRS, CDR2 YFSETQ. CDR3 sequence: CASSLGGGGTDTQYF. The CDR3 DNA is TGCGCCAGCAGCTTGGGGGGCGGGGGAACAGATACGCAGTATTTT.

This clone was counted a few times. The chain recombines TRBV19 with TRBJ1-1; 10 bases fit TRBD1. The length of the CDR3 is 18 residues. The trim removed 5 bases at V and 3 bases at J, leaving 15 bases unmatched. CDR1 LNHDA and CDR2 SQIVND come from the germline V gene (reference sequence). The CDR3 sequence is CASSPTTGGAPLDTEAFF. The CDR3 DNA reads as TGTGCCAGTAGTCCCACGACAGGGGGCGCCCCTTTGGACACTGAAGCTTTCTTT.

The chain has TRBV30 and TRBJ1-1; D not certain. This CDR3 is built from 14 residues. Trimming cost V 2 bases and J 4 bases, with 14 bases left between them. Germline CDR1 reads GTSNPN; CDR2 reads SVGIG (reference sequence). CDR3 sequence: CAWSTPATGTEAFF. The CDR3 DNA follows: TGTGCCTGGAGTACACCCGCGACGGGCACTGAAGCTTTCTTT.

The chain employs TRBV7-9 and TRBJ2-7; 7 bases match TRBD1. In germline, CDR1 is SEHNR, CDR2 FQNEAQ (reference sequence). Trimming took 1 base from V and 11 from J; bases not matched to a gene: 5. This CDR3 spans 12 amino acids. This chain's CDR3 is CASSLGADREYF. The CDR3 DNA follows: TGTGCCAGCAGCTTAGGTGCCGACAGGGAGTACTTC.

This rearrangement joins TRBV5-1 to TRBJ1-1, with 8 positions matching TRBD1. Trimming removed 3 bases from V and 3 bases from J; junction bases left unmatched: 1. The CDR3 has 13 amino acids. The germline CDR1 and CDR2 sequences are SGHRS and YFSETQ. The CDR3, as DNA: TGCGCCAGCAGCTCGACAGGGGACACTGAAGCTTTCTTT. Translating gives CASSSTGDTEAFF.

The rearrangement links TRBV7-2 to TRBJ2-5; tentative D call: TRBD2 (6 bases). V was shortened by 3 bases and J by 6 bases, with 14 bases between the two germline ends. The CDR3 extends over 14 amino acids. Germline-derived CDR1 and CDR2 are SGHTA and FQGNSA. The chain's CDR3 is CASSLVRGGKTQYF. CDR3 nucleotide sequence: TGTGCCAGCAGCTTGGTGCGGGGCGGAAAGACCCAGTACTTC.

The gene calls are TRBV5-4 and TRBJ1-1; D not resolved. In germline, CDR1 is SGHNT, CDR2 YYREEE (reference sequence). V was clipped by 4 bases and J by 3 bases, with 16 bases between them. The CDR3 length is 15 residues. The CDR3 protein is CASSRTSGSDTEAFF. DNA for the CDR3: TGTGCCAGCAGCCGCACTTCGGGGAGCGACACTGAAGCTTTCTTT.